Given below is one T cell receptor beta chain in context. The antigen remains undetermined. Specified treatment: oral pan-JAK inhibitor, 5-10 mg twice daily. The data are from a study of CD8+ T cells in alopecia areata. RNA was isolated and reverse transcribed to cDNA, the sequencing template. Using immunoSEQ multiplex PCR, the repertoire was profiled, and TCRdb retains in-frame clones only, with some absent. This sample has over 85,000 clones, with about three quarters found just once. The CDR3 has 14 residues. Trimming shortened V by 7 bases and J by 7 bases, and 19 bases separated the two germline ends. Study-wide points: In scalp and blood, many expanded lesional clones persisted during tofacitinib. Normal scalp showed lower clonality than lesional scalp, especially alopecia totalis/universalis.

The sample here was CD8+ T cells sorted from blood, taken around week 42, from a patient treated with tofacitinib. The genes are TRBV23-1 and TRBJ1-1; D gene uncertain. TRBV23-1 is an open reading frame, and its role is uncertain. This clonotype was sampled from a human donor with alopecia areata. The CDR3 DNA sequence: TGCGCCAGCACCCTTGAGGGAACCGCGAGTGAAGCTTTCTTT. This codes for CASTLEGTASEAFF.